This T cell receptor beta chain was documented in a study of control samples from healthy donors and cancer patients. The CDR3 is made up of 14 amino acids. Germline CDR1 reads SGHRS; CDR2 reads YFSETQ. Between the trimmed V and J ends, which lost 6 bases and 5 bases, there was a span of 16 bases. Data came from immunoSEQ multiplex PCR; TCRdb stores just in-frame clones and leaves some out. The profile covers 90,000 to 150,000 clones, with approximately 87% appearing a single time and about 12% taken by the ten largest. This TCR derives from a man aged 25-45 years in good health. Sequenced sample: blood. The chain recombines TRBV5-1 with TRBJ2-3; the D gene is possibly TRBD2 (5 bases). The chain's CDR3 is CASTFQGGGDTQYF. DNA for the CDR3: TGCGCCAGCACCTTTCAAGGTGGAGGAGATACGCAGTATTTT.